This T cell receptor (beta chain) originates from a study of blood T cell repertoires in COVID-19. At the level of the study: COVID-19 samples, acute and convalescent, were from the United States, Italy and Spain. Nucleic acid was either cDNA or gDNA, and it came from T cells, B-cell-depleted T cells, or PBMCs.

The CDR3 has 16 amino acids. Per the germline V gene, CDR1 is MDHEN and CDR2 is SYDVKM. The V gene lost 6 bases and the J gene lost 2 bases, with 16 bases spanning the gap. In the original workflow: Cell counts per sample came from amplifying reference gene primers. Method: immunoSEQ multiplex PCR; TCRdb's copy keeps in-frame clones and lacks some. V and J calls and clone size are copied from that table; D and trimming were computed from the DNA. The data show about 190,000 clones, around 84% seen once. This sequence originates from a human donor in a cohort sampled during active COVID-19. What was sequenced was peripheral blood. This chain uses TRBV28 with TRBJ2-2; D possibly corresponds to TRBD2 (6 bases). The CDR3 DNA sequence: TGTGCCAGCAGGCCCCCCAGCGGGCGAAACACCGGGGAGCTGTTTTTT. This sequence encodes CASRPPSGRNTGELFF.